The present entry profiles one TCR beta chain with its context. Its antigen is unidentified. The record originates from a study of T cell responses to AZD1222 COVID-19 vaccine. Study-level results: Females outnumbered males among donors, who were mostly white British; clonal diversity was possibly underestimated. Reportedly, close to half of spike-specific TCRs are directed against unmutated variant regions.

Assay: immunoSEQ multiplex PCR; the TCRdb copy retains only in-frame clones and omits some. The sample carries some 63,000 clones, 70% to 85% recorded once. In germline, CDR1 is LNHDA, CDR2 SQIVND (reference sequence). Trimming pared 0 bases from V and 4 bases from J, leaving 12 bases between. CDR3 size: 15 residues. Sequenced material: peripheral blood, taken on day 0 of AZD1222 vaccination. The receptor was derived from an adult in good health. The chain links TRBV19 to TRBJ1-1; D may be TRBD1 (5 bases). The CDR3 is CASSIEINRLTEAFF. CDR3 DNA sequence: TGTGCCAGTAGTATAGAAATCAACAGGCTCACTGAAGCTTTCTTT.